There are many counts of the clone carrying this TCR beta chain. Its matching antigen is unknown. This CDR3 region has 12 residues. The germline V gene encodes CDR1 SGHRS and CDR2 YFSETQ. V was trimmed by 8 bases and J by 4 bases, leaving 12 bases between them. These data come from a study of spatial heterogeneity in lung cancer. About the research overall: Beta-chain sequences consistently outnumbered alpha-chain sequences in detection.

The time point denotes: sample taken at primary tumor resection. The donor group consisted of approximately 77 patients who had untreated, early-stage non-small cell lung cancer. Unsorted whole RNA samples from tumor, nontumor lung or frozen PBMC were sequenced. Study-wide results and limits: Ubiquitous and regional nonsynonymous mutation counts were tracked by ubiquitous and regional expanded TCR counts, respectively. Tracking of tumor mutation counts was seen in expanded intratumoral alpha and beta TCR counts.

TCRdb reanalysed the 5' RACE reads using MiXCR and keeps one entry per CDR3 protein. This sample has about 30,000 distinct CDR3 sequences; about 6.6% occur once, and the top ten carry about 25%. The clonotype originates from a male donor with early-stage non-small cell lung cancer. Sample: lung tumor tissue, taken at surgery. J is TRBJ2-5 and V is TRBV5-1; D is unresolved. This CDR3 reads CASFENLETQYF. The CDR3 DNA reads TGCGCCAGTTTCGAGAATCTAGAGACCCAGTACTTC.